This TCR beta chain came from a study of immune evolution from preneoplasia to lung adenocarcinoma. Of note for this clone: Its target is not known.

H&E slides confirmed each diagnosis, reviewed by two pathologists independently. Macro-dissection enriched premalignant or tumor cells before nucleic acid extraction. Some clones are missing from TCRdb's copy, which holds only in-frame ones; the method was immunoSEQ multiplex PCR. The sample includes about 9,500 clones, around 89% of them seen just once. General study results and limits: Compared with EGFR-mutant or double wild-type lesions, KRAS-mutant nodules were more clonal. Later-stage lesions appeared to have more T cells, more diversity, less clonality.

Trimming took off 7 bases at V and 6 bases at J, with 8 bases between the two ends. The CDR3 consists of 11 residues. Germline assignment: CDR1 LNHDA and CDR2 SQIVND (reference sequence). The chain is built from TRBV19 and TRBJ2-3; D is uncertain. The sequence came from a person between 70 and 80 years old with invasive lung adenocarcinoma. Sequencing used FFPE invasive lung adenocarcinoma tissue. The CDR3 nucleotides are TGTGCCAGTAAGAATTCCGATACGCAGTATTTT. Protein product: CASKNSDTQYF.